A single sample gave rise to the 30 T cell receptor beta chains below, sequenced in a study of blood T cell repertoires in COVID-19 (TCRdb year 2020). Receptor libraries were prepared by the immunoSEQ multiplex PCR assay. TCRdb took over this immuneACCESS table, retaining in-frame rearrangements with V and J assigned. Such tables are incomplete; in checked studies, under half of the missing clones stem from an unresolved V gene, and the remainder is unexplained. For this sample there are roughly 75,000 clones; roughly 83% appear just once. 28% of the sample comes from the top ten. The source material was peripheral blood. The source is a man between 65 and 80 years old with acute or convalescent COVID-19.

The chain joins TRBV27 to TRBJ2-1, with TRBD2 identical over 7 bases. Trimming removed 2 bases from V and 6 bases from J; junction bases left unmatched: 7. Per germline, CDR1 MNHEY and CDR2 SMNVEV (reference sequence). This CDR3 has 15 amino acids. The CDR3 region has the DNA TGTGCCAGCAGTTTAGTGGCCGCTAGCGGCAATGAGCAGTTCTTC. This gives the protein CASSLVAASGNEQFF.

This rearrangement joins TRBV7-9 to TRBJ1-3; a possible D gene is TRBD1 (5 bases). The CDR3 runs 16 residues. Germline V gene lookup returns CDR1 SEHNR and CDR2 FQNEAQ (reference sequence). The V end lost 0 bases, the J end lost 4 bases, and 13 bases lay between the germline ends. The CDR3 reads CASSLAAGNVGNTIYF. CDR3 nucleotide sequence: TGTGCCAGCAGCTTAGCTGCAGGGAACGTCGGAAACACCATATATTTT.

This chain links TRBV19 with TRBJ2-1; 9 bases are a match to TRBD2. The CDR3 spans 15 residues. Germline V gene data show CDR1 as LNHDA and CDR2 as SQIVND (reference sequence). The trim removed 4 bases at V and 4 bases at J, leaving 5 bases unmatched. CDR3 loop: CASSRTSGSYNEQFF. As DNA, the CDR3 is TGTGCCAGTAGTAGAACTAGCGGGTCTTACAATGAGCAGTTCTTC.

V and J are TRBV5-6 and TRBJ1-5; 9 positions agree with TRBD1. Trimming cost V 3 bases and J 7 bases; bases outside gene matches: 11. Germline-derived CDR1 and CDR2 are SGHDT and YYEEEE. The CDR3 spans 16 residues. The CDR3 region is CASSSLNGQGTQPQHF. In DNA form, the CDR3 reads TGTGCCAGCAGCTCCTTGAATGGACAGGGGACCCAGCCCCAGCATTTT.

The chain links TRBV4-2 to TRBJ2-1; 9 bases map to TRBD2. The junction had 6 bases not matched to a gene; V was cut back by 0 bases and J by 0 bases. Germline V lookup: CDR1 LGHNA, CDR2 YNFKEQ. The CDR3 runs to 18 residues. CDR3 in DNA: TGTGCCAGCAGCCAAGATACTGCGGGAGGGAGCTCCTACAATGAGCAGTTCTTC. The encoded protein is CASSQDTAGGSSYNEQFF.

V gene TRBV28 combines with J gene TRBJ1-2; tentative D call: TRBD1 (5 bases). Germline assignment: CDR1 MDHEN and CDR2 SYDVKM. Trimming stripped 6 bases from V and 5 bases from J, with 19 bases between. This CDR3 is 15 amino acids long. CDR3 region: CASSSSSLGGYGYTF. In nucleotides, the CDR3 is TGTGCCAGCAGCTCCTCCTCGTTGGGGGGATATGGCTACACCTTC.

This chain uses TRBV11-2 with TRBJ1-2; D remains ambiguous. Per the germline V gene, CDR1 is SGHAT and CDR2 is FQNNGV. The CDR3 totals 11 residues. The V end was cut by 1 base, the J end by 8 bases, with 5 bases between. The CDR3 coding sequence is TGTGCCAGCAGCTTAGCTACCGGCTACACCTTC. Translation gives CASSLATGYTF.

This chain joins TRBV20-1 and TRBJ2-2; TRBD2 might be the D (6 bases). Germline V gene sequence: CDR1 DFQATT, CDR2 SNEGSKA (reference sequence). V was pared by 3 bases and J by 3 bases, with 11 bases between. This CDR3 is built from 14 residues. This CDR3 is CSASWEVDTGELFF. The CDR3 coding sequence is TGCAGTGCTAGTTGGGAGGTCGACACCGGGGAGCTGTTTTTT.

The rearrangement joins TRBV5-1 to TRBJ1-2; the D is unclear. Germline loops: CDR1 SGHRS, CDR2 YFSETQ. The germline V and J ends were trimmed by 1 base and 1 base, with 11 bases remaining between them. The CDR3 contains 15 residues. The chain's CDR3 is CASSLLSSINYGYTF. The CDR3, as DNA: TGCGCCAGCAGCTTGCTCAGTAGCATTAACTATGGCTACACCTTC. Complete variable domain (other parts from reference TRBV5-1 and TRBJ1-2): KAGVTQTPRYLIKTRGQQVTLSCSPISGHRSVSWYQQTPGQGLQFLFEYFSETQRNKGNFPGRFSGRQFSNSRSEMNVSTLELGDSALYLCASSLLSSINYGYTFGSGTRLTVV.

The chain combines TRBV19 with TRBJ2-7, with 7 bases lining up with TRBD2. CDR3 length: 16 amino acids. The J segment lost 0 bases and the V segment lost 4 bases, leaving 9 bases of the junction unmatched. Germline-derived CDR1 and CDR2 are LNHDA and SQIVND (reference sequence). This CDR3 is CASSRGASGYSYEQYF. For the CDR3, the DNA is TGTGCCAGTAGTAGAGGGGCTAGCGGTTACTCCTACGAGCAGTACTTC.

V is TRBV19 and J is TRBJ1-5, with 7 bases lining up with TRBD1. The CDR3 sequence is 14 residues long. The V gene's germline CDR1 is LNHDA and CDR2 SQIVND (reference sequence). The junction had 3 bases not matched to a gene; V was cut back by 3 bases and J by 4 bases. This CDR3 is CASSMDRSNQPQHF. For the CDR3, the DNA is TGTGCCAGTAGTATGGACAGGTCTAATCAGCCCCAGCATTTT.

The V and J genes are TRBV7-9 and TRBJ2-3, with D unclear. V was shortened by 1 base and J by 6 bases, with 5 bases between the two germline ends. The CDR3 runs 12 residues. Looked up from germline, CDR1 is SEHNR and CDR2 is FQNEAQ (reference sequence). CDR3 protein: CASSLEEDTQYF. The CDR3 region has the DNA TGTGCCAGCAGCTTAGAGGAGGATACGCAGTATTTT.

This clone was seen only a few times. The V and J genes are TRBV29-1 and TRBJ2-7, with 7 bases that match TRBD1. There are 15 residues in the CDR3. The V and J ends lost 4 bases and 0 bases, in that order; junction bases with no gene match: 9. Germline V gives CDR1 SQVTM, CDR2 ANQGSEA. CDR3 protein: CSVVGYRGSSYEQYF. DNA of the CDR3: TGCAGCGTTGTGGGCTACAGGGGTAGCTCCTACGAGCAGTACTTC.

The chain recombines TRBV28 with TRBJ2-3; D might be TRBD2 (5 bases). Trimming cost V 3 bases and J 1 base, with 8 bases left between them. The CDR3 totals 14 residues. Germline-derived CDR1 and CDR2 are MDHEN and SYDVKM. DNA of the CDR3: TGTGCCAGCAGTTTGGAGGATGGCACAGATACGCAGTATTTT. It encodes CASSLEDGTDTQYF.

This clone occurred once. The chain is built from TRBV24-1 and TRBJ2-3, with TRBD1 identical over 9 bases. V lost 9 bases, J lost 3 bases, and 3 bases stayed unmatched. The germline gives CDR1 KGHDR, CDR2 SFDVKD. The CDR3 is 13 residues long. In DNA, the CDR3 is TGTGCCACCGAAGGACAGGGGACAGATACGCAGTATTTT. Its protein is CATEGQGTDTQYF.

V gene TRBV7-6 combines with J gene TRBJ2-7, with D possibly matching TRBD1 (6 bases). V was cut by 4 bases and J by 5 bases, with 15 bases left in between. Germline CDR1 and CDR2: SGHVS and FNYEAQ. The CDR3 extends over 14 amino acids. CDR3 DNA sequence: TGTGCCAGCAGCTCCGCCTGGACAGAGGACGAGCAGTACTTC. It is translated as CASSSAWTEDEQYF.

In its sample, this clone was seen once. V usage is TRBV2 and J usage is TRBJ2-5; a possible D gene is TRBD1 (6 bases). Germline CDR1 SNHLY, CDR2 FYNNEI. V lost 7 bases to trimming and J lost 4 bases, with 19 bases between them. This CDR3 contains 15 residues. DNA for the CDR3: TGTGCCAGCAACTTTTTGGTGGAAGGGGGAGAGACCCAGTACTTC. The encoded protein is CASNFLVEGGETQYF.

CDR3: CASSFIQGNEQFF. The CDR3 region has the DNA TGTGCCAGCAGCTTCATCCAGGGAAATGAGCAGTTCTTC. The V gene is TRBV7-2, the J gene TRBJ2-1, with D perhaps TRBD1 (5 bases). CDR3 size: 13 residues. The V end lost 3 bases, the J end lost 7 bases, and 10 bases lay between the germline ends. Germline lookup yields CDR1 SGHTA and CDR2 FQGNSA.

This clone was found a few times. This chain connects TRBV6-1 to TRBJ1-2; D perhaps matches TRBD1 (5 bases). The CDR3 spans 14 residues. CDR1 and CDR2 from the germline V gene are MNHNS and SASEGT. The germline V and J ends were trimmed by 3 bases and 6 bases, with 14 bases remaining between them. CDR3 sequence reads: CASSEAAGLDGYTF. DNA for the CDR3: TGTGCCAGCAGTGAGGCCGCAGGGTTGGATGGCTACACCTTC.

The V and J genes are TRBV7-3 and TRBJ1-1; TRBD1 is a possible D gene (6 bases). Trimming shortened V by 3 bases and J by 10 bases, and 15 bases separated the two germline ends. Germline assignment: CDR1 SGHTA and CDR2 FQGTGA. The CDR3 length is 13 residues. CDR3 DNA sequence: TGTGCCAGCAGCTTTAACAGGGAAACGGGAGCTTTCTTT. It yields the protein CASSFNRETGAFF.

This chain uses TRBV9 with TRBJ2-1; 7 bases map to TRBD2. CDR3 length: 14 residues. CDR1 and CDR2 from the germline V gene are SGDLS and YYNGEE. Trimming removed 6 bases from V and 9 bases from J; junction bases left unmatched: 12. The chain's CDR3 is CASTPGLSGGEQFF. In nucleotides, the CDR3 is TGTGCCAGCACCCCTGGACTCTCGGGAGGTGAGCAGTTCTTC.

This clone was recorded once. The rearrangement joins TRBV6-5 to TRBJ2-1, with 8 bases identical to TRBD2. Germline lookup yields CDR1 MNHEY and CDR2 SVGAGI. This CDR3 has 15 residues. Trimming cost V 6 bases and J 10 bases; bases outside gene matches: 14. CDR3 DNA sequence: TGTGCCAGCAGGACTCCGGGAGGGTCCTCGAACGAGCAGTTCTTC. It encodes CASRTPGGSSNEQFF.

The gene calls are TRBV20-1 and TRBJ1-5, with a possible D match to TRBD1 (5 bases). Germline V gene lookup returns CDR1 DFQATT and CDR2 SNEGSKA (reference sequence). Trimming stripped 3 bases from V and 3 bases from J, with 12 bases between. The CDR3 contains 14 residues. CDR3 in DNA: TGCAGTGCTAGTGGGGGGGACTACAATCAGCCCCAGCATTTT. Residues: CSASGGDYNQPQHF.

The chain links TRBV2 to TRBJ2-2; 10 positions match TRBD1. The CDR3 covers 15 residues. V gave up 5 bases and J gave up 5 bases; unmatched junction bases: 5. Germline CDR1 is SNHLY and CDR2 is FYNNEI. CDR3 loop: CASSLGQGYTGELFF. DNA of the CDR3: TGTGCCAGCAGTCTGGGACAGGGGTATACCGGGGAGCTGTTTTTT.

The chain has TRBV9 and TRBJ2-3; D may be TRBD2 (7 bases). From germline, CDR1 is SGDLS and CDR2 YYNGEE. This CDR3 is 16 amino acids long. V was shortened by 3 bases and J by 4 bases, with 18 bases between the two germline ends. The CDR3: CASSALGGRSADTQYF. The DNA of the CDR3 is TGTGCCAGCAGCGCCTTGGGGGGGCGCTCCGCAGATACGCAGTATTTT.

The J gene is TRBJ1-1, the V gene TRBV10-3; the match to TRBD1 covers 8 bases. The junction had 9 bases not matched to a gene; V was cut back by 10 bases and J by 2 bases. CDR1 and CDR2 from the germline V gene are ENHRY and SYGVKD. The CDR3 runs to 14 residues. The CDR3 DNA is TGTGCCAGTTCGTGGACAGGGACTAACACTGAAGCTTTCTTT. This sequence encodes CASSWTGTNTEAFF.

The rearrangement uses TRBV6-2 or TRBV6-3 and TRBJ1-3, with D perhaps matching TRBD1 (5 bases). V was shortened by 2 bases and J by 2 bases, with 10 bases between the two germline ends. Per the germline V gene, CDR1 is MNHEY and CDR2 is SVGEGT. The length of the CDR3 is 15 residues. The CDR3 DNA follows: TGTGCCAGCAGTTACAGGCCGACAGCTGGAAACACCATATATTTT. This gives the protein CASSYRPTAGNTIYF.

The rearrangement joins TRBV19 to TRBJ2-5; unclear D gene. Germline-derived CDR1 and CDR2 are LNHDA and SQIVND (reference sequence). V lost 6 bases, J lost 5 bases, and 13 bases lay in between. This CDR3 has 13 amino acids. The CDR3 DNA follows: TGTGCCAGTAGAATACCGGGTCGGGAGACCCAGTACTTC. The encoded protein is CASRIPGRETQYF.

The rearrangement links TRBV6-2 or TRBV6-3 to TRBJ2-3, with D perhaps matching TRBD2 (6 bases). The CDR3 spans 14 residues. V dropped 6 bases and J dropped 5 bases, with 15 bases sitting between them. CDR1 is MNHEY, CDR2 SVGEGT, per germline. CDR3 nucleotide sequence: TGTGCCAGCAGCCCGGGGACTCTTAGAGATACGCAGTATTTT. Protein: CASSPGTLRDTQYF.

The rearrangement links TRBV6-5 to TRBJ2-7; D call uncertain. The CDR3 is made up of 13 amino acids. Trimming took off 6 bases at V and 1 base at J, with 10 bases between the two ends. Germline V CDR1 and CDR2: MNHEY, SVGAGI. The DNA of the CDR3 is TGTGCCAGCAGCCGAAGACAATCCTACGAGCAGTACTTC. As protein: CASSRRQSYEQYF.